The 13 T cell receptor beta chains below come from one sample, sequenced in a study of control samples from healthy donors and cancer patients. Sequenced by immunoSEQ multiplex PCR; TCRdb stores in-frame clones only, minus some. The table records about 150,000 clones, just under 95% of them present only once. Sequencing was performed on blood. The source of these receptors is a man in his forties or fifties in good health.

The chain carries TRBV27 and TRBJ1-4; the D gene is possibly TRBD1 (5 bases). Germline CDR1 MNHEY, CDR2 SMNVEV (reference sequence). The CDR3 sequence is 15 residues long. Trimming left V 8 bases short and J 0 bases short, with 13 bases between. The CDR3 sequence: CASSPGGATNEKLFF. The CDR3 DNA reads TGTGCCAGCTCCCCCGGGGGGGCAACTAATGAAAAACTGTTTTTT.

This clone has more than one count but fewer than ten. The V and J genes are TRBV12-3 or TRBV12-4 and TRBJ1-4; no definite D call. The CDR3 totals 12 residues. The ends were cut back, 3 bases at V and 5 bases at J, with 4 bases in the middle. The CDR3 DNA reads as TGTGCCAGCAGTTTGGGAAATGAAAAACTGTTTTTT. It encodes CASSLGNEKLFF.

CDR3 in DNA: TGTGCCAGCAGCTCTCGGACCCCTCGGGGGAAACTGTTTTTT. Its protein product is CASSSRTPRGKLFF. The chain combines TRBV3-1 (or the pseudogene TRBV3-2) with TRBJ1-4; D might be TRBD1 (5 bases). CDR3 length equals 14 residues. Deletions cut 5 bases from V and 11 bases from J, with 18 bases between. The germline CDR1 and CDR2 sequences are LGHDT and YNNKEL (reference sequence).

CDR3 protein: CASHRDSRNTEAFF. DNA for the CDR3: TGTGCTAGTCATAGGGACTCACGGAACACTGAAGCTTTCTTT. The V call is TRBV12-5, the J call TRBJ1-1, with a weak D call TRBD1 (5 bases). Germline lookup yields CDR1 LGHNT and CDR2 FRNRAP. The CDR3 consists of 14 residues. Deletions cut 8 bases from V and 1 base from J, with 14 bases between.

DNA of the CDR3: TGTGCCAGTAGTATAGGACAGGGGGCGGATGAAGCTTTCTTT. Amino acids: CASSIGQGADEAFF. The chain has TRBV19 and TRBJ1-1; 10 bases match TRBD1. From germline, CDR1 is LNHDA and CDR2 SQIVND (reference sequence). The V and J ends lost 1 base and 7 bases, in that order; junction bases with no gene match: 3. CDR3 size: 14 residues.

V gene TRBV27 combines with J gene TRBJ1-6; possible D gene TRBD1, 5 bases. The CDR3 spans 15 residues. V lost 7 bases and J lost 4, with 14 bases in between. CDR1 and CDR2 from the germline V gene are MNHEY and SMNVEV (reference sequence). CDR3 DNA: TGTGCCAGCACCAACGGGGCCCAGTATAATTCACCCCTCCACTTT. Residues: CASTNGAQYNSPLHF.

This chain uses TRBV30 with TRBJ2-1, with 10 positions matching TRBD2. Germline V gene lookup returns CDR1 GTSNPN and CDR2 SVGIG (reference sequence). The CDR3 loop spans 14 amino acids. Trimming at V came to 5 bases and at J to 8 bases, leaving 9 bases not matched to a gene. The CDR3 loop is CAWSSGGVIDEQFF. CDR3 sequence (DNA): TGTGCCTGGTCGAGCGGGGGGGTAATAGATGAGCAGTTCTTC. The full variable domain, with the rest looked up from reference TRBV30 and TRBJ2-1, is SQTIHQWPATLVQPVGSPLSLECTVEGTSNPNLYWYRQAAGRGLQLLFYSVGIGQISSEVPQNLSASRPQDRQFILSSKKLLLSDSGFYLCAWSSGGVIDEQFFGPGTRLTVL.

The chain employs TRBV7-8 and TRBJ2-7, with 10 nucleotides matching TRBD1. CDR1 is SGHVS, CDR2 FQNEAQ, per germline. Germline trimming cut 1 base from V and 2 bases from J; bases unmatched to any gene: 5. The CDR3 consists of 16 residues. CDR3 region: CASSLGGGQGAYEQYF. CDR3 bases: TGTGCCAGCAGCTTAGGCGGAGGACAGGGGGCCTACGAGCAGTACTTC.

The rearrangement links TRBV7-9 to TRBJ2-2, with D tentatively TRBD1 (6 bases). This CDR3 spans 16 amino acids. Trimming pared 4 bases from V and 5 bases from J, leaving 17 bases between. Germline V gives CDR1 SEHNR, CDR2 FQNEAQ (reference sequence). The CDR3 here is CASSSSPVGATGELFF. In nucleotides, the CDR3 is TGTGCCAGCAGCTCCTCCCCAGTGGGGGCAACCGGGGAGCTGTTTTTT.

V is TRBV11-2 and J is TRBJ2-3; the match to TRBD2 covers 12 bases. The CDR3 spans 16 residues. J gave up 3 bases and V 3 bases, and 4 bases lay outside the gene matches. Germline values: CDR1 SGHAT, CDR2 FQNNGV. CDR3 sequence: CASSFTSGGQTDTQYF. The DNA for the CDR3 is TGTGCCAGCAGCTTTACTAGCGGGGGGCAAACAGATACGCAGTATTTT.

The chain combines TRBV6-5 with TRBJ1-2; D remains unclear. V lost 0 bases and J lost 2, with 4 bases in between. In germline, CDR1 is MNHEY, CDR2 SVGAGI. This CDR3 has 13 amino acids. This chain's CDR3 is CASSYSRNYGYTF. The CDR3 coding sequence is TGTGCCAGCAGTTACTCGAGAAACTATGGCTACACCTTC.

This chain uses TRBV6-2 or TRBV6-3 with TRBJ2-3, with D perhaps matching TRBD2 (6 bases). Germline CDR1 MNHEY, CDR2 SVGEGT. The CDR3 has 16 residues. V lost 4 bases to trimming and J lost 0 bases, with 14 bases between them. The CDR3 sequence is CASSSSGRGSTDTQYF. DNA of the CDR3: TGTGCCAGCAGTTCATCTGGGCGGGGAAGCACAGATACGCAGTATTTT.

V usage is TRBV9 and J usage is TRBJ2-4, with a weak D call TRBD1 (6 bases). The germline V and J ends were trimmed by 4 bases and 5 bases, with 19 bases remaining between them. CDR1 is SGDLS, CDR2 YYNGEE, per germline. CDR3 length: 16 amino acids. This CDR3 reads CASSPGVANSQNIQYF. The CDR3 DNA reads as TGTGCCAGCAGCCCAGGGGTTGCGAACAGTCAAAACATTCAGTACTTC.